Listed below are T cell receptor beta chains from one sample, sequenced in a study of blood T cell repertoires in COVID-19. Data came from immunoSEQ multiplex PCR; TCRdb stores just in-frame clones and leaves some out. This sample has over 200,000 clones, with about 89% found just once. The sequenced material came from peripheral blood. The source is a man aged 55 to 69 who had recovered from COVID-19. Both conserved end residues are trimmed from each CDR3. Expanded clones are given a class, and other clones once, few, many or no size at all.

j_call	clone_size	v_call	cdr3_aa
TRBJ2-3	NA	TRBV9	ASSARTGGLTDTQY
TRBJ2-2	NA	TRBV6-4	ASSLQPRTGELF
TRBJ1-4	few	TRBV5-8	ASSFGGYEKLF
TRBJ1-5	NA	TRBV28	ASSRQGNQPQH
TRBJ1-4	once	TRBV4-2	ASSQGNSRQGEKLF
TRBJ1-1	NA	TRBV19	ASSITDRNTEAF
TRBJ2-1	NA	TRBV28	AIQPGLAGTAEQF
TRBJ2-6	NA	TRBV7-9	ASSRMTAGANVLT
TRBJ2-5	NA	TRBV11-2	ASNPSGGETQY
TRBJ2-6	once	TRBV28	ASSLLGTGANVLT
TRBJ1-6	NA	TRBV5-1	ASSQMGTEGSLH
TRBJ2-1	once	TRBV4-1	ASSPQQGSSTNEQF
TRBJ2-3	NA	TRBV7-3	ASSSGTVKDTQY
TRBJ2-3	NA	TRBV24-1	ATSDAVTATSSADTQY
TRBJ1-6	NA	TRBV19	ASSIDRVNSPLH
TRBJ2-4	NA	TRBV27	ASSATGRQIQY
TRBJ1-5	NA	TRBV7-6	ASSLGSRGRGNQPQH
TRBJ1-4	NA	TRBV13	ASSASPGSNEKLF
TRBJ2-5	NA	TRBV7-2	ASSFVRGGETQY
TRBJ2-1	NA	TRBV29-1	SVVGRRDRGDLYNEQF
TRBJ2-1	NA	TRBV5-1	ASSSPTSGDRNEQF
TRBJ1-2	NA	TRBV4-3	ASSQLLNRQAYGYT
TRBJ1-5	once	TRBV5-7	ASRVAMHNQPQH
TRBJ2-5	NA	TRBV15	ATSRDGGGLGETQY
TRBJ2-5	once	TRBV7-9	ASSLGLAGGLEETQY
TRBJ2-7	NA	TRBV6-5	ASSSTSGSTGEQY
TRBJ1-6	NA	TRBV12-3/TRBV12-4	ASSLESRLPLH
TRBJ1-5	NA	TRBV18	ASSPDRGGNQPQH
TRBJ2-6	once	TRBV4-1	ASSQAASGANVLT
TRBJ2-3	NA	TRBV5-6	ASRKRDNTDTQY
TRBJ2-2	NA	TRBV5-1	ASSLVSTDTGELF
TRBJ1-1	NA	TRBV28	ASRATSTEAF